This entry is about one T cell receptor beta chain. Its antigen is currently unknown. The PCR was carried out with 60 Vbeta primers and 13 Jbeta primers. TCRdb keeps only in-frame clones here, not all; method: immunoSEQ multiplex PCR. The sample records over 150,000 clones, 68% being singletons. This entry is derived from a study of cytomegalovirus exposure and HLA in healthy donors. About the study: HLA-typed donors were the source of about 85 million unique TCRs held in an early data release.

V gave up 5 bases and J gave up 4 bases; unmatched junction bases: 4. Germline lookup yields CDR1 SGHNT and CDR2 YYREEE (reference sequence). This CDR3 region has 14 residues. General observations from the study: A previous analysis found most TCR beta V segments productive roughly 87% or roughly 30% of the time. The authors assumed roughly uniform sequencing depth across donors for presence/absence analyses.

Source material: PBMCs. This sequence joins TRBV5-4 and TRBJ2-1; 9 nucleotides match TRBD1. The TCR sequence derives from a man between 45 and 60 years old in good health and CMV-seronegative. The CDR3 coding sequence is TGTGCCAGCAGGGAACAGGGGGCGTACAATGAGCAGTTCTTC. This sequence encodes CASREQGAYNEQFF.